This is a list of T cell receptor beta chains from one sample in a study of radiation and T cells in renal cell carcinoma. Sequencing used immunoSEQ multiplex PCR; TCRdb keeps in-frame clones, though not all of them. The data contain about 140,000 clones, 75% to 90% of them singletons. The sequencing used blood, collected from a patient whose treatment included radiotherapy and nephrectomy. The receptor source for this set is a woman between 45 and 60 years old with renal cell carcinoma. CDR3s include the opening cysteine and the closing phenylalanine or tryptophan. A D gene is named only where the DNA matches it firmly. Size is stated for part of the rows, as once, few or many counts, or as a class when the clone is expanded.

CDR3	DNA	V	J	D	size
CASSNRGGPGEQYF	TGCGCCAGCAGTAACAGGGGGGGACCCGGCGAGCAGTACTTC	TRBV10-2	TRBJ2-7	.	.
CASSETGTTSYGYTF	TGTGCCAGCAGTGAGACAGGGACCACCTCGTATGGCTACACCTTC	TRBV6-1	TRBJ1-2	TRBD1	.
CASSISGSSTDTQYF	TGTGCCAGCAGCATAAGCGGTTCTAGCACAGATACGCAGTATTTT	TRBV9	TRBJ2-3	.	.
CASSLGGTGDTEAFF	TGTGCCAGCAGCTTAGGAGGGACAGGGGACACTGAAGCTTTCTTT	TRBV11-2	TRBJ1-1	TRBD1	.
CASSQRLAGGGETQYF	TGCGCCAGCAGCCAAAGACTAGCGGGGGGCGGAGAGACCCAGTACTTC	TRBV5-1	TRBJ2-5	TRBD2	.
CASSIRSIFLPQHF	TGTGCCAGTAGTATTCGTTCAATTTTTTTGCCCCAGCATTTT	TRBV19	TRBJ1-5	.	.
CASTPTSGRTLPHEQYF	TGTGCCAGCACCCCGACTAGCGGGAGGACTCTTCCCCACGAGCAGTACTTC	TRBV27	TRBJ2-7	TRBD2	.
CASSQARTYEQYF	TGTGCCAGCAGTCAGGCCAGGACCTACGAGCAGTACTTC	TRBV7-2	TRBJ2-7	.	.
CASSSAGTADTQYF	TGTGCCAGCAGTTCGGCCGGGACAGCAGATACGCAGTATTTT	TRBV6-5	TRBJ2-3	TRBD1	.
CSASRLDEAFF	TGCAGTGCTAGTCGACTCGATGAAGCTTTCTTT	TRBV20-1	TRBJ1-1	.	.
CASSLDVPNTEAFF	TGTGCCAGCAGCTTAGACGTGCCTAACACTGAAGCTTTCTTT	TRBV5-5	TRBJ1-1	.	.
CASSVGFLEADTQYF	TGTGCCAGCAGCGTAGGCTTCCTGGAGGCAGATACGCAGTATTTT	TRBV9	TRBJ2-3	.	.
CASGRSGGGGTEAFF	TGTGCCAGCGGGCGATCAGGGGGGGGAGGCACTGAAGCTTTCTTT	TRBV7-2	TRBJ1-1	TRBD1	.
CASSLVHYEQYF	TGTGCCAGCAGCTTAGTTCACTACGAGCAGTACTTC	TRBV7-2	TRBJ2-7	.	.
CASSQDSNTGELFF	TGTGCCAGCAGTCAGGACAGCAACACCGGGGAGCTGTTTTTT	TRBV7-9	TRBJ2-2	.	.
CASSPDMYQPQHF	TGTGCCAGCAGTCCGGACATGTATCAGCCCCAGCATTTT	TRBV28	TRBJ1-5	.	.
CASSPDNYGYTF	TGTGCCAGCAGCCCGGATAACTATGGCTACACCTTC	TRBV7-2	TRBJ1-2	.	.
CASSFPQGYNEQFF	TGTGCCAGCAGCTTTCCACAGGGTTACAATGAGCAGTTCTTC	TRBV5-6	TRBJ2-1	.	.
CASSLELAGGLGREQFF	TGTGCCAGCAGCTTGGAACTAGCGGGAGGTCTCGGTCGTGAGCAGTTCTTC	TRBV5-6	TRBJ2-1	TRBD2	.
CASSGRTSGSGEQFF	TGTGCCAGCAGCGGGAGGACTAGCGGATCGGGTGAGCAGTTCTTC	TRBV9	TRBJ2-1	TRBD2	.
CASSELPDLGQPQHF	TGTGCCAGCAGTGAATTGCCCGACCTGGGTCAGCCCCAGCATTTT	TRBV25-1	TRBJ1-5	.	.
CATSRGVGGGNSPLHF	TGTGCCACCAGCAGAGGGGTAGGGGGTGGGAATTCACCCCTCCACTTT	TRBV15	TRBJ1-6	.	.
CASSLGQYGYTF	TGTGCCAGCAGTTTAGGGCAGTATGGCTACACCTTC	TRBV28	TRBJ1-2	.	.
CASRAGELFF	TGTGCCAGTAGGGCCGGGGAGCTGTTTTTT	TRBV19	TRBJ2-2	.	.
CASSYSSSRNEQYF	TGTGCCAGCAGTTACTCCTCCTCCCGCAACGAGCAGTACTTC	TRBV6-5	TRBJ2-7	.	.
CASSGTGGHEQYF	TGTGCCAGTAGTGGGACAGGGGGCCACGAGCAGTACTTC	TRBV19	TRBJ2-7	TRBD1	.
CASSRRTGIMIMNTEAFF	TGCGCCAGCAGCCGACGGACAGGTATAATGATCATGAACACTGAAGCTTTCTTT	TRBV5-1	TRBJ1-1	TRBD1	.
CASSLAAAAYEQYF	TGTGCCAGCAGCTTGGCCGCAGCAGCCTACGAGCAGTACTTC	TRBV5-4	TRBJ2-7	.	.
CASSSGLAGRETQYF	TGTGCCAGCAGCTCGGGACTAGCGGGGCGAGAGACCCAGTACTTC	TRBV7-2	TRBJ2-5	TRBD2	once
CASSLADRSYNEQFF	TGTGCCAGCAGCTTAGCGGACAGGTCCTACAATGAGCAGTTCTTC	TRBV7-2	TRBJ2-1	TRBD1	few
CASSPLGQGDADTQYF	TGTGCCAGCTCACCTCTAGGACAGGGGGACGCAGATACGCAGTATTTT	TRBV18	TRBJ2-3	TRBD1	.
CSAEGGGAPYNEQFF	TGCAGCGCCGAGGGCGGGGGCGCCCCGTACAATGAGCAGTTCTTC	TRBV29-1	TRBJ2-1	.	once
CASIKDRGRFEQYF	TGTGCCAGCATCAAGGACAGGGGGCGGTTCGAGCAGTACTTC	TRBV6-1	TRBJ2-7	TRBD1	.
CASSIDQTFQETQYF	TGTGCCAGTAGTATTGACCAGACATTCCAAGAGACCCAGTACTTC	TRBV19	TRBJ2-5	.	.
CASSRGRAGFNEQFF	TGTGCCAGCAGTCGCGGGAGGGCAGGATTTAATGAGCAGTTCTTC	TRBV7-8	TRBJ2-1	TRBD2	.
CASSYSIGGFTEAFF	TGTGCCAGCAGTTACTCGATTGGGGGGTTCACTGAAGCTTTCTTT	TRBV6-5	TRBJ1-1	.	.
CASSVSLGGGKDSYEQYF	TGTGCCAGCAGCGTATCCCTGGGCGGCGGGAAAGACTCCTACGAGCAGTACTTC	TRBV7-9	TRBJ2-7	.	.
CASSVGQTQETQYF	TGTGCCAGCAGCGTAGGACAGACCCAAGAGACCCAGTACTTC	TRBV9	TRBJ2-5	.	.
CASSTPGLTEAFF	TGTGCCAGTAGTACTCCGGGACTGACTGAAGCTTTCTTT	TRBV19	TRBJ1-1	.	.
CASSPDRRSYNEQFF	TGTGCCAGCAGTCCAGACAGGAGGTCCTACAATGAGCAGTTCTTC	TRBV6-5	TRBJ2-1	.	.
CASSPWTGNNQPQHF	TGTGCCAGCAGCCCCTGGACAGGGAACAATCAGCCCCAGCATTTT	TRBV5-6	TRBJ1-5	TRBD1	.
CASSLELAGGPGTDTQYF	TGTGCCAGCAGCTTAGAGCTAGCGGGGGGGCCGGGCACAGATACGCAGTATTTT	TRBV7-8	TRBJ2-3	TRBD2	.
CASSFLTGPYEQYF	TGCGCCAGCAGCTTCCTTACAGGACCCTACGAGCAGTACTTC	TRBV5-1	TRBJ2-7	.	.
CASSLLRVNEQFF	TGTGCCAGCAGTTTATTGCGAGTCAATGAGCAGTTCTTC	TRBV28	TRBJ2-1	.	.
CASSETTGDQPQHF	TGTGCCAGCAGTGAAACGACAGGGGACCAGCCCCAGCATTTT	TRBV6-4	TRBJ1-5	TRBD1	.
CASSLDGNQPQHF	TGTGCCAGCAGCTTAGACGGCAATCAGCCCCAGCATTTT	TRBV7-8	TRBJ1-5	.	few
CASSFGNEQYF	TGTGCCAGCAGCTTTGGGAACGAGCAGTACTTC	TRBV5-6	TRBJ2-7	.	.
CASSQDFTDTQYF	TGTGCCAGCAGCCAAGATTTCACAGATACGCAGTATTTT	TRBV4-2	TRBJ2-3	.	.
CASKRGRGRDSPLHF	TGTGCCAGCAAAAGAGGGAGGGGCAGGGATTCACCCCTCCACTTT	TRBV6-5	TRBJ1-6	.	few
CASKPGRNQPQHF	TGTGCCAGCAAACCGGGCCGCAATCAGCCCCAGCATTTT	TRBV2	TRBJ1-5	.	.
CASSFREGGANVLTF	TGTGCCAGCAGCTTTCGGGAAGGTGGGGCCAACGTCCTGACTTTC	TRBV7-9	TRBJ2-6	.	.